Shown below are 32 T cell receptor beta chains from a single sample sequenced in a study of CD8 T cells in Susac syndrome. Roughly 0.45 to 1 ug RNA was reverse transcribed with random hexamers. TCRdb itself ran the immunoSEQ multiplex PCR reads through MiXCR, one entry per CDR3 protein. This repertoire shows some 120,000 distinct CDR3 sequences, around 94% found once; its top ten account for about 0.12%. Sequenced input: CD4+ T cells from PBMCs. The receptors stem from a human donor with multiple sclerosis.

The rearrangement uses TRBV6-5 and TRBJ1-2; D ambiguous. V lost 0 bases, J lost 4 bases, and 9 bases lay in between. The CDR3 runs 14 residues. Germline-derived CDR1 and CDR2 are MNHEY and SVGAGI. For the CDR3, the DNA is TGTGCCAGCAGTTACTCCGAGATCGGCTATGGCTACACCTTC. It translates to CASSYSEIGYGYTF.

This chain connects TRBV18 to TRBJ1-1; the D is unclear. This CDR3 has 17 residues. Per germline, CDR1 KGHSH and CDR2 LQKENI. Trimming removed 4 bases at V and 1 base at J, with 19 bases between. CDR3 coding DNA: TGTGCCAGCTCACTCAAACAAACCCGACCCTCGAACACTGAAGCTTTCTTT. Protein product: CASSLKQTRPSNTEAFF.

A word on this clonotype: A junction end diverges from the germline sequence, so it may reflect a read error. The chain has TRBV12-5 and TRBJ2-7; 8 bases line up with TRBD1. This CDR3 has 13 amino acids. The germline gives CDR1 LGHNT, CDR2 FRNRAP. The CDR3 loop reads CASGLGTGHEQYF. The CDR3 nucleotides read TGTGCTAGTGGCTTGGGGACAGGCCACGAGCAGTACTTC.

This chain links TRBV5-1 with TRBJ1-1, with a weak D call TRBD1 (6 bases). Germline-derived CDR1 and CDR2 are SGHRS and YFSETQ. The CDR3 runs 13 residues. With 5 bases removed from V and 6 bases from J, the gap between germline ends came to 14 bases. The CDR3 is CASSPGAGPEAFF. Written as DNA, the CDR3 is TGCGCCAGCAGTCCGGGGGCCGGCCCTGAAGCTTTCTTT.

The chain recombines TRBV9 with TRBJ2-5; 8 bases fit TRBD1. The V segment lost 5 bases and the J segment 3 bases; nucleotides outside the gene matches: 6. This CDR3 is 14 amino acids long. CDR1 is SGDLS and CDR2 is YYNGEE in the germline V gene. CDR3 protein: CASRPDRGKETQYF. CDR3 DNA: TGTGCCAGCAGACCCGACAGGGGAAAAGAGACCCAGTACTTC.

The chain has TRBV14 and TRBJ2-2, with no clear D. The CDR3 sequence is 13 residues long. CDR1 is SGHDN and CDR2 is FVKESK in the germline V gene. The V end lost 3 bases, the J end lost 1 base, and 3 bases lay between the germline ends. The CDR3 nucleotides are TGTGCCAGCAGCCACAAGAACACCGGGGAGCTGTTTTTT. Its translation is CASSHKNTGELFF.

The chain links TRBV24-1 to TRBJ1-5; the D gene is possibly TRBD1 (5 bases). Trimming stripped 0 bases from V and 7 bases from J, with 6 bases between. The CDR3 has 13 amino acids. Per the germline V gene, CDR1 is KGHDR and CDR2 is SFDVKD. The CDR3: CATSDLWGQPQHF. CDR3 coding DNA: TGTGCCACCAGTGATTTGTGGGGGCAGCCCCAGCATTTT.

This chain links TRBV20-1 with TRBJ1-5; 12 bases are a match to TRBD1. Germline V gives CDR1 DFQATT, CDR2 SNEGSKA (reference sequence). The CDR3 contains 17 residues. V lost 5 bases to trimming and J lost 1 base; unmatched junction nucleotides: 9. CDR3: CSAVPGGQGASNQPQHF. The DNA of the CDR3 is TGCAGTGCTGTACCGGGGGGACAGGGGGCAAGCAATCAGCCCCAGCATTTT.

The V gene is TRBV30, the J gene TRBJ1-1; possible D gene TRBD1, 5 bases. V lost 0 bases to trimming and J lost 2 bases, with 7 bases between them. Germline-derived CDR1 and CDR2 are GTSNPN and SVGIG (reference sequence). The CDR3 loop spans 13 amino acids. The CDR3 region is CAWSVGQNTEAFF. Here the CDR3 DNA reads TGTGCCTGGAGTGTAGGACAAAACACTGAAGCTTTCTTT.

This chain links TRBV20-1 with TRBJ1-2; D possibly corresponds to TRBD1 (5 bases). Per germline, CDR1 DFQATT and CDR2 SNEGSKA (reference sequence). V shed 0 bases and J shed 0 bases, with 14 bases lying between them. The CDR3 has 16 residues. CDR3 bases: TGCAGTGCTAGAGATCAGCGGGGCAGCGCTAACTATGGCTACACCTTC. Encoded protein: CSARDQRGSANYGYTF.

V is TRBV19 and J is TRBJ1-2; D is unclear. Trimming pared 9 bases from V and 0 bases from J, leaving 23 bases between. This CDR3 comprises 17 residues. Germline V CDR1 and CDR2: LNHDA, SQIVND (reference sequence). The DNA for the CDR3 is TGTGCCAGCAAAAGGGCCGGAGCCTTAAACTCTAACTATGGCTACACCTTC. Translating gives CASKRAGALNSNYGYTF.

The rearrangement links TRBV7-2 to TRBJ2-3, with TRBD2 identical over 11 bases. There are 15 residues in the CDR3. In germline, CDR1 is SGHTA, CDR2 FQGNSA. Germline trimming cut 5 bases from V and 3 bases from J; bases unmatched to any gene: 4. The CDR3 bases are TGTGCCAGCAGCATTAGCGGGGGGGCGACAGATACGCAGTATTTT. It specifies CASSISGGATDTQYF.

This chain connects TRBV7-2 to TRBJ1-1; 7 bases align to TRBD1. V shed 1 base and J 2 bases; nucleotides not matched to a gene: 4. Germline V gene lookup returns CDR1 SGHTA and CDR2 FQGNSA. The CDR3 has 15 amino acids. CDR3 sequence (DNA): TGTGCCAGCAGCTTAGAAACAGGGGTAAACACTGAAGCTTTCTTT. Its translation: CASSLETGVNTEAFF. Together with reference TRBV7-2 and TRBJ1-1, the CDR3 gives the full variable domain: GAGVSQSPSNKVTEKGKDVELRCDPISGHTALYWYRQSLGQGLEFLIYFQGNSAPDKSGLPSDRFSAERTGGSVSTLTIQRTQQEDSAVYLCASSLETGVNTEAFFGQGTRLTVV.

J is TRBJ1-2 and V is TRBV19; TRBD1 matches 7 bases. Looked up from germline, CDR1 is LNHDA and CDR2 is SQIVND (reference sequence). V trimming: 6 bases; J trimming: 4 bases; junction bases outside the gene matches: 14. This CDR3 comprises 16 residues. The CDR3 loop reads CASRSPRDSDSYGYTF. The CDR3 DNA reads TGTGCCAGTAGGAGCCCCCGGGACAGCGATTCCTATGGCTACACCTTC. Combining the CDR3 with reference TRBV19 and TRBJ1-2 gives the whole variable domain DGGITQSPKYLFRKEGQNVTLSCEQNLNHDAMYWYRQDPGQGLRLIYYSQIVNDFQKGDIAEGYSVSREKKESFPLTVTSAQKNPTAFYLCASRSPRDSDSYGYTFGSGTRLTVV.

This chain connects TRBV4-1 to TRBJ2-3; TRBD1 matches at 7 bases. CDR1 is MGHRA and CDR2 is YSYEKL in the germline V gene. CDR3 length equals 15 residues. V dropped 6 bases and J dropped 5; count of bases not matched to a gene: 11. The CDR3 DNA reads as TGCGCCAGCAGTTATTCGACAGGGTCCGGAGATACGCAGTATTTT. This encodes CASSYSTGSGDTQYF.

V and J are TRBV27 and TRBJ2-7; unclear D gene. Trimming left V 5 bases short and J 3 bases short, with 23 bases between. The germline CDR1 and CDR2 sequences are MNHEY and SMNVEV (reference sequence). The CDR3 spans 17 residues. CDR3 protein: CASSQTPGLAPFYEQYF. The CDR3 DNA reads as TGTGCCAGCAGTCAAACCCCCGGGTTAGCACCCTTCTACGAGCAGTACTTC.

The V gene is TRBV5-1, the J gene TRBJ2-5; D may be TRBD1 (6 bases). V was cut by 4 bases and J by 5 bases, with 18 bases left in between. Germline CDR1 reads SGHRS; CDR2 reads YFSETQ. The CDR3 totals 15 residues. For the CDR3, the DNA is TGCGCCAGCAGCACTTCCGGGACAAACGGGGAGACCCAGTACTTC. Translating it yields CASSTSGTNGETQYF.

This clonotype appeared once. The chain employs TRBV2 and TRBJ2-7, with unresolved D. V lost 7 bases and J 0 bases, leaving 7 bases between the germline ends. The CDR3 extends over 12 amino acids. Germline V CDR1 and CDR2: SNHLY, FYNNEI. Here the CDR3 DNA reads TGTGCCAGCAAGTGGAGCTCCTACGAGCAGTACTTC. Residues: CASKWSSYEQYF.

V usage is TRBV18 and J usage is TRBJ1-3; D perhaps matches TRBD1 (5 bases). The CDR3 loop spans 17 amino acids. V dropped 5 bases and J dropped 2 bases, with 19 bases sitting between them. Germline loops: CDR1 KGHSH, CDR2 LQKENI. Here the CDR3 reads CASSGRGGGETGNTIYF. CDR3 in DNA: TGTGCCAGCTCAGGACGAGGTGGAGGGGAAACTGGAAACACCATATATTTT.

The CDR3 DNA is TGTGCCAGCAGTTATGGGTACCAAGAGACCCAGTACTTC. This gives the protein CASSYGYQETQYF. The chain carries TRBV6-5 and TRBJ2-5; D is undetermined. Germline V lookup: CDR1 MNHEY, CDR2 SVGAGI. V was cut by 3 bases and J by 0 bases, with 5 bases left in between. This CDR3 spans 13 amino acids.

The chain couples TRBV3-1 to TRBJ2-5; D is uncertain. Trimming took off 6 bases at V and 0 bases at J, with 8 bases between the two ends. CDR1 LGHDT and CDR2 YNNKEL come from the germline V gene (reference sequence). The CDR3 runs 13 residues. CDR3 DNA: TGTGCCAGCAGTTCCACTTACCAAGAGACCCAGTACTTC. It encodes CASSSTYQETQYF.

The V and J genes are TRBV19 and TRBJ2-7; 8 nucleotides agree with TRBD2. Germline V gene sequence: CDR1 LNHDA, CDR2 SQIVND (reference sequence). Losses at the gene ends were 4 bases for V and 3 bases for J; bases not matched to a gene: 5. This CDR3 contains 14 residues. The CDR3 reads CASSTPGLDYEQYF. The CDR3 DNA reads as TGTGCCAGTAGTACACCGGGACTAGACTACGAGCAGTACTTC.

The rearrangement joins TRBV5-1 to TRBJ2-6; no clear D gene. CDR1 is SGHRS and CDR2 is YFSETQ in the germline V gene. The germline V and J ends were trimmed by 5 bases and 4 bases, with 7 bases remaining between them. The CDR3 totals 13 residues. CDR3 in amino acids: CASSTAGANVLTF. The CDR3 DNA reads as TGCGCCAGCAGTACTGCCGGGGCCAACGTCCTGACTTTC.

V is TRBV20-1 and J is TRBJ1-5; D not certain. The CDR3 contains 14 residues. Looked up from germline, CDR1 is DFQATT and CDR2 is SNEGSKA (reference sequence). Trimming took off 6 bases at V and 4 bases at J, with 16 bases between the two ends. The DNA of the CDR3 is TGCAGTGCGAAAAGTGGAGGGCCTAATCAGCCCCAGCATTTT. Encoded protein: CSAKSGGPNQPQHF.

The chain links TRBV5-1 to TRBJ2-2; weak D call: TRBD2 (5 bases). With 3 bases removed from V and 4 bases from J, the gap between germline ends came to 13 bases. This CDR3 is 15 amino acids long. The V gene's germline CDR1 is SGHRS and CDR2 YFSETQ. Written as DNA, the CDR3 is TGCGCCAGCAGCTCCGACGGGGTTAGCACCGGGGAGCTGTTTTTT. Protein: CASSSDGVSTGELFF. The variable domain in full, with the rest retrieved from reference TRBV5-1 and TRBJ2-2, is KAGVTQTPRYLIKTRGQQVTLSCSPISGHRSVSWYQQTPGQGLQFLFEYFSETQRNKGNFPGRFSGRQFSNSRSEMNVSTLELGDSALYLCASSSDGVSTGELFFGEGSRLTVL.

The chain employs TRBV5-4 and TRBJ2-5; tentative D call: TRBD2 (5 bases). Germline assignment: CDR1 SGHNT and CDR2 YYREEE (reference sequence). V was cut by 0 bases and J by 2 bases, with 14 bases left in between. This CDR3 contains 16 residues. CDR3 protein: CASSLEWAGGQETQYF. Here the CDR3 DNA reads TGTGCCAGCAGCTTGGAATGGGCAGGAGGTCAAGAGACCCAGTACTTC.

This chain joins TRBV12-3 or TRBV12-4 and TRBJ2-7, with D unclear. This CDR3 is 13 amino acids long. Trimming removed 5 bases from V and 2 bases from J, with 10 bases in between. The CDR3 here is CASSPSATYEQYF. For the CDR3, the DNA is TGTGCCAGCAGTCCGTCAGCGACCTACGAGCAGTACTTC.

The chain combines TRBV2 with TRBJ2-3; 9 bases are a match to TRBD2. This CDR3 comprises 13 residues. The V gene's germline CDR1 is SNHLY and CDR2 FYNNEI. J was trimmed by 3 bases and V by 8 bases; bases with no gene match: 3. The CDR3 reads CASGLALTDTQYF. CDR3 nucleotides: TGTGCCAGCGGACTAGCGCTTACAGATACGCAGTATTTT.

The genes are TRBV5-1 and TRBJ1-2; 8 bases match TRBD1. CDR3 size: 12 residues. The germline CDR1 and CDR2 sequences are SGHRS and YFSETQ. V was clipped by 2 bases and J by 6 bases; unmatched bases: 0. The CDR3 loop reads CASSLQGDGYTF. The CDR3 DNA sequence: TGCGCCAGCAGCTTACAGGGGGATGGCTACACCTTC.

CDR3 bases: TGTGCCAGCAGTTCGGATTCTATCTATGGCTACACCTTC. It translates to CASSSDSIYGYTF. The chain couples TRBV6-5 to TRBJ1-2; unclear D gene. The V end was cut by 4 bases, the J end by 4 bases, with 10 bases between. The CDR3 length is 13 residues. Germline loops: CDR1 MNHEY, CDR2 SVGAGI.

The count of this clonotype is one. The chain is built from TRBV9 and TRBJ2-2; D not certain. This CDR3 spans 15 amino acids. Between the trimmed V and J ends, which lost 0 bases and 5 bases, there was a span of 11 bases. The germline V gene has CDR1 SGDLS and CDR2 YYNGEE. The CDR3 sequence is CASSVDGLQTGELFF. The CDR3 DNA sequence: TGTGCCAGCAGCGTAGATGGGCTGCAGACCGGGGAGCTGTTTTTT. The full variable domain, completed using reference TRBV9 and TRBJ2-2, is DSGVTQTPKHLITATGQRVTLRCSPRSGDLSVYWYQQSLDQGLQFLIQYYNGEERAKGNILERFSAQQFPDLHSELNLSSLELGDSALYFCASSVDGLQTGELFFGEGSRLTVL.

The chain couples TRBV29-1 to TRBJ1-5; no firm D call. Trimming pared 4 bases from V and 1 base from J, leaving 8 bases between. CDR1 is SQVTM and CDR2 is ANQGSEA in the germline V gene. This CDR3 is 13 amino acids long. Here the CDR3 DNA reads TGCAGCGTTGGGGGTGGGAGCAATCAGCCCCAGCATTTT. It encodes CSVGGGSNQPQHF.